These 23 T cell receptor beta chains originate from one sample sequenced in a study of OX40 agonist ivuxolimab in advanced cancers. Clones were read by immunoSEQ multiplex PCR, and TCRdb kept only the in-frame ones, dropping some. The table includes approximately 77,000 clones, more than 80% detected once. This specimen consisted of CD4+ or CD8+ T cells sorted from blood, obtained in a trial of the OX40 agonist ivuxolimab. These receptors came from an adult with an advanced solid tumor such as melanoma, head and neck, liver or kidney cancer.

This clone has more than one count but fewer than ten. This rearrangement joins TRBV30 to TRBJ2-5; D not resolved. CDR3 length: 12 residues. Trimming removed 0 bases at V and 5 bases at J, with 7 bases between. CDR1 is GTSNPN and CDR2 is SVGIG in the germline V gene (reference sequence). CDR3 in DNA: TGTGCCTGGAGTGTACAGTACGAGACCCAGTACTTC. Translation: CAWSVQYETQYF. Filled out from reference TRBV30 and TRBJ2-5, the complete variable domain reads SQTIHQWPATLVQPVGSPLSLECTVEGTSNPNLYWYRQAAGRGLQLLFYSVGIGQISSEVPQNLSASRPQDRQFILSSKKLLLSDSGFYLCAWSVQYETQYFGPGTRLLVL.

This chain joins TRBV7-8 and TRBJ1-5, with D perhaps matching TRBD1 (6 bases). The CDR3 consists of 17 residues. The germline gives CDR1 SGHVS, CDR2 FQNEAQ. Trimming removed 1 base from V and 0 bases from J, with 13 bases in between. In nucleotides, the CDR3 is TGTGCCAGCAGCTTAGGTAAACAGGGTTATAGCAATCAGCCCCAGCATTTT. It specifies CASSLGKQGYSNQPQHF.

This clone occurred once. The chain uses TRBV29-1 and TRBJ1-3, with a possible D match to TRBD1 (6 bases). V was trimmed by 7 bases and J by 0 bases, leaving 10 bases between them. The CDR3 is 13 residues long. CDR1 is SQVTM, CDR2 ANQGSEA, per germline. The CDR3 nucleotides read TGCAGCGCCACAGGGCCCTCTGGAAACACCATATATTTT. Translation: CSATGPSGNTIYF.

The chain joins TRBV6-5 to TRBJ2-1; 11 bases map to TRBD2. V shed 4 bases, J shed 6 bases, and the junction held 2 bases outside the gene matches. Germline V gives CDR1 MNHEY, CDR2 SVGAGI. There are 14 residues in the CDR3. CDR3: CASSLGLAANEQFF. The CDR3 nucleotides read TGTGCCAGCAGTTTGGGACTAGCGGCCAATGAGCAGTTCTTC.

The V and J genes are TRBV21-1 and TRBJ2-2. TRBV21-1 is an annotated pseudogene. CDR3 length equals 18 residues. In DNA form, the CDR3 reads TGTGCCAGCAGCAAAGCGCTTTGTTTGCCCCGGCCCACCGGGGAGCTGTTTTTT. Amino acids: CASSKALCLPRPTGELFF.

In this sample, this clone turned up a few times. This chain joins TRBV27 and TRBJ1-2; 10 bases match TRBD1. V was clipped by 2 bases and J by 6 bases; unmatched bases: 6. The germline CDR1 and CDR2 sequences are MNHEY and SMNVEV (reference sequence). The CDR3 sequence is 15 residues long. CDR3: CASSLRTGGGNGYTF. For the CDR3, the DNA is TGTGCCAGCAGTTTAAGGACAGGGGGGGGAAATGGCTACACCTTC.

This clone was seen a handful of times. The chain links TRBV5-6 to TRBJ1-1; tentative D call: TRBD1 (6 bases). This CDR3 has 14 residues. Germline lookup yields CDR1 SGHDT and CDR2 YYEEEE. Between the trimmed V and J ends, which lost 4 bases and 7 bases, there was a span of 17 bases. The CDR3 nucleotides are TGTGCCAGCAGCCACAGGGAGGCTATCAGTGAAGCTTTCTTT. This encodes CASSHREAISEAFF.

This clone appeared a few times. V is TRBV4-3 and J is TRBJ2-2; D is unresolved. Per the germline V gene, CDR1 is LGHNA and CDR2 is YSLEER. V was shortened by 0 bases and J by 2 bases, with 4 bases between the two germline ends. The CDR3 is 14 amino acids. CDR3 in DNA: TGCGCCAGCAGCCAAGACTTCAACACCGGGGAGCTGTTTTTT. Its protein is CASSQDFNTGELFF.

The gene calls are TRBV6-1 and TRBJ2-6, with D hard to call. Germline CDR1 is MNHNS and CDR2 is SASEGT. V lost 4 bases and J 4 bases, leaving 8 bases between the germline ends. The CDR3 extends over 14 amino acids. The CDR3 sequence is CASSGGSGANVLTF. For the CDR3, the DNA is TGTGCCAGCAGTGGCGGTTCCGGGGCCAACGTCCTGACTTTC.

This clone was picked up one time. V usage is TRBV27 and J usage is TRBJ2-2; D unclear. This CDR3 comprises 15 residues. V lost 6 bases, J lost 5 bases, and 16 bases lay in between. Germline values: CDR1 MNHEY, CDR2 SMNVEV (reference sequence). For the CDR3, the DNA is TGTGCCAGCAGGCACCGACGGATCACTACCGGGGAGCTGTTTTTT. It encodes CASRHRRITTGELFF.

The rearrangement joins TRBV30 to TRBJ2-1; D remains unclear. V shed 2 bases and J shed 7 bases, with 6 bases lying between them. The CDR3 totals 11 residues. Germline CDR1 reads GTSNPN; CDR2 reads SVGIG (reference sequence). The CDR3 region has the DNA TGTGCCTGGAGTCAAATAAATGAGCAGTTCTTC. Protein: CAWSQINEQFF.

The genes are TRBV11-2 and TRBJ2-5, with D perhaps matching TRBD1 or TRBD2 (5 bases each). The CDR3 is 15 amino acids. Germline V lookup: CDR1 SGHAT, CDR2 FQNNGV. The V end lost 0 bases, the J end lost 1 base, and 9 bases lay between the germline ends. CDR3 amino acids: CASSLDLGTQETQYF. The CDR3 region has the DNA TGTGCCAGCAGCTTAGATTTGGGGACCCAAGAGACCCAGTACTTC.

Here the CDR3 DNA reads TGTGCCAGCAGTTACTCGATCCAGGGGTCCTCCTACGAGCAGTACTTC. Its protein product is CASSYSIQGSSYEQYF. The chain couples TRBV6-5 to TRBJ2-7, with D tentatively TRBD1 (6 bases). This CDR3 comprises 16 residues. From germline, CDR1 is MNHEY and CDR2 SVGAGI. Trimming cost V 0 bases and J 0 bases, with 12 bases left between them.

The chain has TRBV28 and TRBJ1-3; no clear D gene. The ends were cut back, 2 bases at V and 4 bases at J, with 9 bases in the middle. CDR3 length: 14 amino acids. In germline, CDR1 is MDHEN, CDR2 SYDVKM. The CDR3 sequence: CASSLAGSGNTIYF. The CDR3 DNA reads as TGTGCCAGCAGTTTAGCGGGGTCCGGAAACACCATATATTTT.

The chain links TRBV27 to TRBJ2-7, with 9 bases matching TRBD1. In germline, CDR1 is MNHEY, CDR2 SMNVEV (reference sequence). This CDR3 contains 15 residues. Unmatched junction bases numbered 5, after V lost 2 bases and J lost 3 bases. The CDR3 loop reads CASSLQGTGIYEQYF. The CDR3 DNA follows: TGTGCCAGCAGTTTACAAGGGACAGGGATCTACGAGCAGTACTTC.

This rearrangement joins TRBV9 to TRBJ2-5; TRBD2 is a possible D gene (6 bases). V was trimmed by 2 bases and J by 5 bases, leaving 10 bases between them. The germline CDR1 and CDR2 sequences are SGDLS and YYNGEE. The CDR3 covers 13 residues. The CDR3 loop is CASSVSGAETQYF. CDR3 DNA: TGTGCCAGCAGCGTTAGCGGTGCTGAGACCCAGTACTTC.

The count of this clone is one. The chain recombines TRBV10-2 with TRBJ2-7; 10 bases agree with TRBD1. Germline trimming cut 7 bases from V and 6 bases from J; bases unmatched to any gene: 3. Germline V gene data show CDR1 as WSHSY and CDR2 as SAAADI. The CDR3 is made up of 12 amino acids. The CDR3 here is CASTRTGGEQYF. The CDR3 nucleotides are TGCGCCAGCACCCGGACAGGGGGCGAGCAGTACTTC.

The J gene is TRBJ2-2, the V gene TRBV21-1; TRBD1 reflects the table's D call only, with no check against the DNA. TRBV21-1 is a pseudogene segment. The CDR3 loop spans 15 amino acids. DNA for the CDR3: TGTGCCAGCAGCAAAGATAGGGGCGCCGCCGGGGAGCTGTTTTTT. Translating gives CASSKDRGAAGELFF.

This chain connects TRBV29-1 to TRBJ2-7, with 9 bases matching TRBD1. The length of the CDR3 is 12 residues. Germline V gene lookup returns CDR1 SQVTM and CDR2 ANQGSEA. Trimming cost V 5 bases and J 3 bases; bases outside gene matches: 2. The CDR3 DNA reads as TGCAGCGTTTGGGACAGGGACTACGAGCAGTACTTC. This translates into CSVWDRDYEQYF.

The V call is TRBV9, the J call TRBJ2-7; 9 bases are shared with TRBD2. V lost 4 bases, J lost 0 bases, and 17 bases stayed unmatched. Germline V lookup: CDR1 SGDLS, CDR2 YYNGEE. The CDR3 runs 19 residues. The CDR3 sequence is CASSLRSSGTITSSYEQYF. CDR3 DNA sequence: TGTGCCAGCAGCTTGCGGTCTAGCGGGACTATTACTAGCTCCTACGAGCAGTACTTC.

This clone was counted once. CDR3 region: CASSWGPGPRRSEQYF. CDR3 DNA sequence: TGTGCCAGCAGTTGGGGACCCGGCCCGAGGCGGTCCGAGCAGTACTTC. The J gene is TRBJ2-7, the V gene TRBV27, with D perhaps TRBD1 or TRBD2 (5 bases each). The V end lost 4 bases, the J end lost 6 bases, and 22 bases lay between the germline ends. CDR1 and CDR2 from the germline V gene are MNHEY and SMNVEV (reference sequence). CDR3 length: 16 amino acids.

The V call is TRBV7-2, the J call TRBJ2-5, with a weak D call TRBD2 (6 bases). Germline V lookup: CDR1 SGHTA, CDR2 FQGNSA. Trimming took off 5 bases at V and 7 bases at J, with 14 bases between the two ends. The CDR3 has 13 residues. Here the CDR3 DNA reads TGTGCCAGCAGCCGACCGGGAGTACCGACCCAGTACTTC. Encoded protein: CASSRPGVPTQYF.

This chain links TRBV27 with TRBJ2-2, with a weak D call TRBD2 (5 bases). CDR3 length: 15 residues. In germline, CDR1 is MNHEY, CDR2 SMNVEV (reference sequence). With 6 bases removed from V and 3 bases from J, the gap between germline ends came to 14 bases. In nucleotides, the CDR3 is TGTGCCAGCAGACGGGGTCTGGCCGACACCGGGGAGCTGTTTTTT. Translation gives CASRRGLADTGELFF.